This T cell receptor beta chain derives from a study of cytomegalovirus exposure and HLA in healthy donors. Study-wide context: Unique TCRs numbering some 80 million, obtained from HLA-typed donors, made up an early data release.

Details on this clone: No antigen is known for it.

Study observations and caveats: A further, later analysis showed that HLA-associated TCR beta chains (compared with equally common others) were more clonally expanded.

All the people who gave samples were healthy bone marrow donors. Both 60 Vbeta primers and 13 Jbeta primers went into the PCR. Here immunoSEQ multiplex PCR was the method, and the copy in TCRdb shows in-frame clones only, minus some. The sample holds over 150,000 clones, 68% seen once. Trimming shortened V by 2 bases and J by 5 bases, and 6 bases separated the two germline ends. The CDR3 runs to 13 residues. CDR1 and CDR2 (germline): MNHEY, SVGAGI. Sequencing was done on a sample of PBMCs. This sequence originates from a woman between 40 and 50 years old in good health and CMV-seropositive. The V call is TRBV6-5, the J call TRBJ2-2; D uncertain. CDR3 amino acids: CASSYPVTGELFF. CDR3 DNA: TGTGCCAGCAGTTACCCCGTTACCGGGGAGCTGTTTTTT.